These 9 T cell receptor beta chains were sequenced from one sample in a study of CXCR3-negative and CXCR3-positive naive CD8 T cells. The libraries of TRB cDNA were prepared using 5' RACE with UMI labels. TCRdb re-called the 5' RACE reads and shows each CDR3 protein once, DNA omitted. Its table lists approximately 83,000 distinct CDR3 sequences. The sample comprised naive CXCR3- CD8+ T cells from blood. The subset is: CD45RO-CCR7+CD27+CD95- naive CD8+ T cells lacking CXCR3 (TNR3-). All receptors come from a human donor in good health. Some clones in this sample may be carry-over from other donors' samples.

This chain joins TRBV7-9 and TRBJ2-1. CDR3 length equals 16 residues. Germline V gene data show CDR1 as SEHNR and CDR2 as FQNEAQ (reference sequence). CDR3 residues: CASSSTVGPTYNEQFF.

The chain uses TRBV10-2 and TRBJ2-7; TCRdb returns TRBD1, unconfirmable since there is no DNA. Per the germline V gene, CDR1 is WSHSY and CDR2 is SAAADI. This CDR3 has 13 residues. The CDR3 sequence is CASSEGGSYEQYF.

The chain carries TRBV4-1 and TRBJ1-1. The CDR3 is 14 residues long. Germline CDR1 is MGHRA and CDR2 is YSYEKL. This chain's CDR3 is CASSQGSRNTEAFF.

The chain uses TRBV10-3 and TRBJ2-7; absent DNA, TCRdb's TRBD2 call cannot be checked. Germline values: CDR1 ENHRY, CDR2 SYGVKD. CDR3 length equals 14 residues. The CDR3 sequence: CAIKGGTSGDEQYF.

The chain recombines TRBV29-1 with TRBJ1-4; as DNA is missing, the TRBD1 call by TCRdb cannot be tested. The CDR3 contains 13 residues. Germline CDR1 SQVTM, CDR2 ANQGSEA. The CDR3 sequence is CSVTQGANEKLFF.

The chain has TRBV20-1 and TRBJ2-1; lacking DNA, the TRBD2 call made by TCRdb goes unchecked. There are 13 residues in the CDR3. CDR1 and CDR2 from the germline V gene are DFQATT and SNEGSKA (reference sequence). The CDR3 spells CSARIADHNEQFF.

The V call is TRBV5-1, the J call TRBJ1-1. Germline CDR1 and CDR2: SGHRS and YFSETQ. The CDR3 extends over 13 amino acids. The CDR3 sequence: CASSLGMNTEAFF.

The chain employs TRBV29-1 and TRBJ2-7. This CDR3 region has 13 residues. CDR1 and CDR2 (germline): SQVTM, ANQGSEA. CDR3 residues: CSVDLGNSYEQYF.

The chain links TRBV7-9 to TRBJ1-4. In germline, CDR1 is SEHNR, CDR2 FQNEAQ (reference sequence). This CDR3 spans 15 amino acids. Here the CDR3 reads CASSPSEVGDEKLFF.